This T cell receptor (beta chain) was obtained from a study of blood T cells in healthy people across ages. About the study: Template switching captured about one barcoded beta molecule per two T cells. General study findings and limits: A strong correlation was seen between TCR beta diversity and naive T cell percentage. Total diversity from one million sequenced T cells was likely underestimated.

This clonotype has just a few counts. Its antigen is currently unknown. Primers used in a second PCR of roughly 6 to 12 cycles were a sample-barcoded 5' primer and a J-beta primer mix. All samples yielded 2.5 million or more CDR3-containing paired-end reads. TCRdb re-derived calls from the 5' RACE reads in MiXCR, one entry per CDR3 protein. The data show about 1.1 million distinct CDR3 sequences, roughly two fifths seen once. The germline V gene encodes CDR1 GTSNPN and CDR2 SVGIG (reference sequence). The CDR3 totals 17 residues. The V and J ends lost 1 base and 7 bases, in that order; junction bases with no gene match: 16.

Source material: blood. The receptor's source is a man aged 18-30 years in good health. The V gene is TRBV30, the J gene TRBJ1-5; TRBD1 aligns across 7 bases. The CDR3 loop reads CAWSDNRDSDYPQPQHF. CDR3 DNA: TGTGCCTGGAGTGATAACCGGGACAGCGATTACCCGCAGCCCCAGCATTTT.